A selection of T cell receptor beta chains follows, all from one sample in a study of OX40 agonist ivuxolimab in advanced cancers. Sequencing was performed with immunoSEQ multiplex PCR; in TCRdb, only in-frame clones are kept and a portion is missing. The sample contains under 100,000 clones, approximately 85% of which appear only once. Sample: CD4+ or CD8+ T cells sorted from blood, taken in a trial of the OX40 agonist ivuxolimab. The receptor set was obtained from an adult with an advanced solid tumor such as melanoma, head and neck, liver or kidney cancer. CDR3s include the opening cysteine and the closing phenylalanine or tryptophan. The D gene is left open where the match is weak. Size is stated for part of the rows, as once, few or many counts, or as a class when the clone is expanded.

d_call	j_call	clone_size	v_call	cdr3_aa	cdr3_nt
NA	TRBJ2-2	NA	TRBV5-1	CASSLAGRGGYNTGELFF	TGCGCCAGCAGCTTGGCCGGCAGGGGAGGGTACAACACCGGGGAGCTGTTTTTT
NA	TRBJ2-2	NA	TRBV5-5	CASSPSGLPTGELFF	TGTGCCAGCAGCCCCTCGGGACTCCCCACCGGGGAGCTGTTTTTT
TRBD1	TRBJ2-2	NA	TRBV2	CASTDRVGFSNTGELFF	TGTGCCAGCACGGACAGGGTTGGATTCTCGAACACCGGGGAGCTGTTTTTT
NA	TRBJ1-5	NA	TRBV28	CASSSRGGDSNQPQHF	TGTGCCAGCAGTTCGCGGGGGGGGGACAGCAATCAGCCCCAGCATTTT
NA	TRBJ2-5	NA	TRBV28	CASSLGGRLQETQYF	TGTGCCAGCAGTTTAGGGGGCCGTCTCCAAGAGACCCAGTACTTC
TRBD1	TRBJ1-3	NA	TRBV9	CASSPNGQARQYF	TGTGCCAGCAGCCCTAACGGACAGGCTCGCCAGTATTTT
NA	TRBJ1-5	NA	TRBV2	CASTGLRNQPQHF	TGTGCCAGCACAGGGTTGAGGAATCAGCCCCAGCATTTT
NA	TRBJ2-2	NA	TRBV7-9	CASSLYFGSTGAGAGELFF	TGTGCCAGCAGCTTATATTTTGGCTCGACAGGCGCGGGAGCCGGGGAGCTGTTTTTT
NA	TRBJ1-5	NA	TRBV2	CASRQTGYSNQPQHF	TGTGCCAGCAGACAGACAGGCTATAGCAATCAGCCCCAGCATTTT
NA	TRBJ1-2	NA	TRBV6-8	CASSDIDGYTF	TGTGCCAGCAGCGATATTGATGGCTACACCTTC
NA	TRBJ2-2	NA	TRBV5-4	CASSLRTAANTGELFF	TGTGCCAGCAGCTTAAGGACAGCTGCGAACACCGGGGAGCTGTTTTTT
TRBD1	TRBJ2-3	NA	TRBV30	CAWMRQGVDTQYF	TGTGCCTGGATGAGACAGGGGGTAGATACGCAGTATTTT
NA	TRBJ1-3	NA	TRBV5-1	CASSATGNSRDTIYF	TGCGCCAGCAGCGCAACAGGAAACAGCCGAGACACCATATATTTT
TRBD1	TRBJ1-2	once	TRBV4-3	CASSQVATGDGGYTF	TGCGCCAGCAGCCAAGTCGCAACAGGGGACGGTGGCTACACCTTC
NA	TRBJ2-7	once	TRBV6-5	CASSHGDGPYEQYF	TGTGCCAGCAGTCACGGGGACGGCCCCTACGAGCAGTACTTC
NA	TRBJ2-2	NA	TRBV10-3	CAIKEEARGGELFF	TGTGCCATCAAAGAGGAGGCTAGGGGTGGGGAGCTGTTTTTT
NA	TRBJ1-5	once	TRBV19	CASGWSRDQPQHF	TGTGCCAGTGGGTGGTCTCGTGATCAGCCCCAGCATTTT
TRBD2	TRBJ2-3	NA	TRBV28	CASISLKRGWADTQYF	TGTGCCAGCATTTCTTTAAAGCGGGGGTGGGCAGATACGCAGTATTTT
TRBD1	TRBJ2-7	NA	TRBV28	CASTPGTGPYEQYF	TGTGCCAGCACCCCCGGGACAGGCCCCTACGAGCAGTACTTC
TRBD2	TRBJ2-7	few	TRBV5-1	CASSKGTSGGASEQYF	TGCGCCAGCAGCAAGGGGACTAGCGGGGGGGCCTCCGAGCAGTACTTC
TRBD2	TRBJ2-3	NA	TRBV19	CASSSGTSGGAVDTQYF	TGTGCCAGTAGTTCCGGGACTAGCGGGGGGGCCGTAGATACGCAGTATTTT
NA	TRBJ2-6	NA	TRBV7-3	CASSFRGANVLTF	TGTGCCAGCAGCTTCAGGGGGGCCAACGTCCTGACTTTC
TRBD1	TRBJ2-7	NA	TRBV5-1	CASSRDRSSYEQYF	TGCGCCAGCAGCAGGGACAGGAGCTCCTACGAGCAGTACTTC
NA	TRBJ2-1	NA	TRBV2	CASSLQGNEQFF	TGTGCCAGCAGTCTTCAGGGAAATGAGCAGTTCTTC
NA	TRBJ2-3	NA	TRBV18	CASSPGEGTDTQYF	TGTGCCAGCTCACCAGGGGAGGGCACAGATACGCAGTATTTT
NA	TRBJ2-7	once	TRBV9	CASSVDQGRGEQYF	TGTGCCAGCAGCGTAGATCAGGGGCGGGGCGAGCAGTACTTC
TRBD1	TRBJ1-6	NA	TRBV18	CASSPDRGDSPLHF	TGTGCCAGCTCCCCGGACAGGGGGGATTCACCCCTCCACTTT
TRBD1	TRBJ2-7	NA	TRBV6-5	CASSYQGQGAHEQYF	TGTGCCAGCAGTTATCAAGGACAGGGGGCCCACGAGCAGTACTTC
NA	TRBJ1-1	NA	TRBV5-1	CASRRQESNTEAFF	TGCGCCAGCAGGAGACAGGAGTCGAACACTGAAGCTTTCTTT
NA	TRBJ2-1	NA	TRBV19	CASTPEKGRNEQFF	TGTGCCAGTACTCCCGAGAAGGGACGGAATGAGCAGTTCTTC
NA	TRBJ2-1	NA	TRBV6-6	CASSDITEQFF	TGTGCCAGCAGCGATATCACTGAGCAGTTCTTC
NA	TRBJ2-7	once	TRBV21-1	CASRKGGQTSYEQYF	TGTGCCAGTCGAAAGGGAGGACAGACCTCCTACGAGCAGTACTTC
NA	TRBJ1-4	NA	TRBV28	CASSVGEKLFF	TGTGCCAGCAGTGTGGGGGAAAAACTGTTTTTT
TRBD2	TRBJ2-5	NA	TRBV7-3	CASSRGVGETQYF	TGTGCCAGCAGCCGGGGGGTCGGCGAGACCCAGTACTTC
NA	TRBJ1-6	NA	TRBV7-2	CASSLVGSPLHF	TGTGCCAGCAGCTTAGTCGGTTCACCCCTCCACTTT
NA	TRBJ1-6	NA	TRBV10-1	CASSDRGSRSEISPLHF	TGCGCCAGCAGTGATCGAGGGAGTCGTAGCGAAATTTCACCCCTCCACTTT
TRBD1	TRBJ1-6	NA	TRBV7-9	CASSLTFGQGADSPLHF	TGTGCCAGCAGCTTAACTTTTGGACAGGGGGCGGATTCACCCCTCCACTTT